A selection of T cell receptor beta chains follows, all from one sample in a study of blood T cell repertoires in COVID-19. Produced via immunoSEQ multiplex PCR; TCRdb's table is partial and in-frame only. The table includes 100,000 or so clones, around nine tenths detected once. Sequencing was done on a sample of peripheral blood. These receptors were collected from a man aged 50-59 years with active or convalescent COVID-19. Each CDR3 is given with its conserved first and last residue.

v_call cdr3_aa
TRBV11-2 CASSLERTVPYEQYF
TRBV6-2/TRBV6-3 CASSYRGGQLSSGANVLTF
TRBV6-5 CASSYSRGQINSPLHF
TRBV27 CASSTQGHEQYF
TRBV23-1 CASRQWWGTGVDSDTEAFF
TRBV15 CATSRDNSNTIYF
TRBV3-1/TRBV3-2 CASSQGTGPYEQYF
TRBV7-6 CASSLLQGDGANQPQHF
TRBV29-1 CSVDSGVSGTEAFF
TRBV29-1 CSVVVVGRASGNTIYF
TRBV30 CAWTSGGANTEAFF
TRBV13 CASSSGTGGLLGTDTQYF
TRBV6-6 CASSSPGEGYGYTF
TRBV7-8 CASSIGTGGLSTEAFF
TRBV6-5 CASSWDTTYGYTF
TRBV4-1 CASSQDLEKLFF
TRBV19 CASMETAVTNEKLFF
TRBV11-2 CASSLIEETQYF
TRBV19 CATADSPTYEQYF
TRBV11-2 CASSTGQGPTQYF
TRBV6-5 CASSVEGTGNTIYF
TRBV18 CASSLMDRGGTEAFF
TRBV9 CASSALGTTGNTIYF
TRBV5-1 CASSLATGGPPLHF